The 10 T cell receptor beta chains given below trace back to one sample, sequenced in a study of blood T cell repertoires in COVID-19. Profiled with immunoSEQ multiplex PCR; TCRdb holds only in-frame clones, not every one. The top ten hold approximately 7.2% of the sample, which has roughly 210,000 clones, around 86% seen once. The specimen sequenced was PBMCs or T cells enriched from blood (not recorded which). The source is a man in his thirties or forties in a cohort exposed to, infected with or recovered from COVID-19 (not recorded which).

The chain joins TRBV7-8 to TRBJ1-1; D perhaps matches TRBD1 (5 bases). Germline CDR1 reads SGHVS; CDR2 reads FQNEAQ. V was cut by 1 base and J by 1 base, with 10 bases left in between. The CDR3 sequence is 15 residues long. CDR3 protein: CASSLGQGGNTEAFF. Written as DNA, the CDR3 is TGTGCCAGCAGCTTAGGTCAGGGTGGGAACACTGAAGCTTTCTTT. Filled out from reference TRBV7-8 and TRBJ1-1, the complete variable domain reads GAGVSQSPRYKVAKRGQDVALRCDPISGHVSLFWYQQALGQGPEFLTYFQNEAQLDKSGLPSDRFFAERPEGSVSTLKIQRTQQEDSAVYLCASSLGQGGNTEAFFGQGTRLTVV.

The chain has TRBV6-6 and TRBJ1-3; no clear D. The CDR3 is 15 amino acids. The germline V and J ends were trimmed by 2 bases and 0 bases, with 8 bases remaining between them. Looked up from germline, CDR1 is MNHNY and CDR2 is SVGAGI (reference sequence). In nucleotides, the CDR3 is TGTGCCAGCAGTTACGAACTGAGCTCTGGAAACACCATATATTTT. Protein: CASSYELSSGNTIYF.

V and J are TRBV4-2 and TRBJ2-7; 13 nucleotides agree with TRBD2. The CDR3 loop spans 16 amino acids. Unmatched junction bases numbered 5, after V lost 1 base and J lost 5 bases. CDR1 is LGHNA, CDR2 YNFKEQ, per germline. CDR3 protein: CASSQGAGTSGNEQYF. The CDR3 DNA reads as TGTGCCAGCAGCCAAGGTGCCGGGACTAGCGGGAACGAGCAGTACTTC.

The V gene is TRBV28, the J gene TRBJ2-7, with D hard to call. CDR3 length: 11 amino acids. CDR1 MDHEN and CDR2 SYDVKM come from the germline V gene. V was clipped by 1 base and J by 7 bases, with 5 bases between them. CDR3 nucleotides: TGTGCCAGCAGTTTATTAGTGGAGCAGTACTTC. Residues: CASSLLVEQYF.

The gene calls are TRBV5-4 and TRBJ2-1; 7 bases are shared with TRBD1. Germline-derived CDR1 and CDR2 are SGHNT and YYREEE (reference sequence). The V and J ends lost 3 bases and 2 bases, in that order; junction bases with no gene match: 5. This CDR3 comprises 15 residues. The CDR3 DNA reads as TGTGCCAGCAGCTCCCCCGACAGGGCCTACAATGAGCAGTTCTTC. As protein: CASSSPDRAYNEQFF.

V usage is TRBV11-2 and J usage is TRBJ2-3, with TRBD2 identical over 10 bases. Per germline, CDR1 SGHAT and CDR2 FQNNGV. J was trimmed by 2 bases and V by 4 bases; bases with no gene match: 6. The CDR3 totals 16 residues. The CDR3 here is CASSSRLAGLTDTQYF. CDR3 nucleotides: TGTGCCAGCAGCTCCCGACTAGCGGGCCTCACAGATACGCAGTATTTT.

J is TRBJ1-6 and V is TRBV27; the D gene is possibly TRBD1 (5 bases). This CDR3 is 14 amino acids long. Per the germline V gene, CDR1 is MNHEY and CDR2 is SMNVEV (reference sequence). Trimming stripped 2 bases from V and 7 bases from J, with 9 bases between. The CDR3 coding sequence is TGTGCCAGCAGTTTAAGACAGTTCAATTCACCCCTCCACTTT. This codes for CASSLRQFNSPLHF.

The chain has TRBV2 and TRBJ1-4; 10 bases agree with TRBD1. The germline CDR1 and CDR2 sequences are SNHLY and FYNNEI. This CDR3 comprises 14 residues. The ends lost 6 bases at V and 5 bases at J; junction bases unmatched: 3. CDR3 residues: CASRGTGANEKLFF. The CDR3 DNA reads TGTGCCAGCAGAGGGACAGGGGCAAATGAAAAACTGTTTTTT.

This rearrangement joins TRBV28 to TRBJ1-2; tentatively, D is TRBD1 (6 bases). The CDR3 has 12 residues. The V and J ends lost 6 bases and 5 bases respectively, with 10 bases between them. Germline V gene sequence: CDR1 MDHEN, CDR2 SYDVKM. CDR3 protein: CASSRGKYGYTF. The CDR3 DNA reads TGTGCCAGCAGCAGGGGTAAATATGGCTACACCTTC.

This chain links TRBV6-5 with TRBJ2-7; TRBD2 aligns across 7 bases. Germline V CDR1 and CDR2: MNHEY, SVGAGI. The CDR3 contains 14 residues. With V trimmed by 2 bases and J by 6 bases, 7 bases remained unmatched. The CDR3 is CASSYASGTSEQYF. CDR3 sequence (DNA): TGTGCCAGCAGTTACGCTAGCGGCACCAGCGAGCAGTACTTC.